Presented here are 9 T cell receptor beta chains from one specimen sequenced in a study of blood T cell repertoires in COVID-19. Sequenced by immunoSEQ multiplex PCR; TCRdb stores in-frame clones only, minus some. Among more than 250,000 clones listed, 87% were seen once. Sequenced: peripheral blood. These receptor sequences come from a man between 45 and 60 years old with active or convalescent COVID-19.

The chain recombines TRBV19 with TRBJ2-7, with 9 bases aligning to TRBD1. CDR3 length equals 14 residues. Germline V gene lookup returns CDR1 LNHDA and CDR2 SQIVND (reference sequence). V trimming: 6 bases; J trimming: 4 bases; junction bases outside the gene matches: 7. The CDR3 nucleotides are TGTGCCAGTAGCCCCGACAGGGGGGGTTACGAGCAGTACTTC. Translation gives CASSPDRGGYEQYF.

The gene calls are TRBV27 and TRBJ1-3, with a weak D call TRBD1 (5 bases). Deletions cut 4 bases from V and 4 bases from J, with 8 bases between. This CDR3 has 13 amino acids. CDR1 and CDR2 (germline): MNHEY, SMNVEV (reference sequence). The CDR3 region is CASSSGIGNTIYF. Written as DNA, the CDR3 is TGTGCCAGCAGTTCAGGGATCGGAAACACCATATATTTT.

This clone was counted a few times. This sequence joins TRBV2 and TRBJ2-2; no clear D gene. Trimming pared 4 bases from V and 7 bases from J, leaving 4 bases between. Germline CDR1 is SNHLY and CDR2 is FYNNEI. The CDR3 totals 11 residues. CDR3 amino acids: CASSANGELFF. In DNA, the CDR3 is TGTGCCAGCAGTGCTAACGGGGAGCTGTTTTTT.

The chain is built from TRBV2 and TRBJ1-2, with 7 bases matching TRBD1. The V segment lost 8 bases and the J segment 7 bases; nucleotides outside the gene matches: 10. The germline CDR1 and CDR2 sequences are SNHLY and FYNNEI. The CDR3 loop spans 13 amino acids. The CDR3 region is CASAIGGKSGYTF. The CDR3 DNA is TGTGCCAGCGCCATAGGGGGCAAGAGTGGCTACACCTTC.

The V call is TRBV7-2, the J call TRBJ1-2; 11 bases are a match to TRBD1. In germline, CDR1 is SGHTA, CDR2 FQGNSA. Trimming took 5 bases from V and 4 from J; bases not matched to a gene: 9. This CDR3 is 16 amino acids long. In DNA form, the CDR3 reads TGTGCCAGCAGCCGGGACAGGGGGGAATCCCGCTATGGCTACACCTTC. This translates into CASSRDRGESRYGYTF. Full variable domain (remainder filled in from reference TRBV7-2 and TRBJ1-2): GAGVSQSPSNKVTEKGKDVELRCDPISGHTALYWYRQSLGQGLEFLIYFQGNSAPDKSGLPSDRFSAERTGGSVSTLTIQRTQQEDSAVYLCASSRDRGESRYGYTFGSGTRLTVV.

The chain employs TRBV5-1 and TRBJ2-7; 7 positions match TRBD1. The V segment lost 0 bases and the J segment 5 bases; nucleotides outside the gene matches: 11. The V gene's germline CDR1 is SGHRS and CDR2 YFSETQ. The CDR3 sequence is 16 residues long. The CDR3 protein is CASSLAPTGLGDEQYF. The CDR3 bases are TGCGCCAGCAGCTTGGCTCCGACAGGGTTGGGAGACGAGCAGTACTTC.

The chain couples TRBV6-5 to TRBJ1-1, with a possible D match to TRBD1 (5 bases). Germline V CDR1 and CDR2: MNHEY, SVGAGI. V was clipped by 6 bases and J by 6 bases, with 14 bases between them. The CDR3 totals 13 residues. CDR3 sequence reads: CASRMGLLAEAFF. The CDR3, as DNA: TGTGCCAGCAGAATGGGGCTTCTGGCTGAAGCTTTCTTT.

The chain links TRBV6-1 to TRBJ2-7; unclear D gene. Germline V gene sequence: CDR1 MNHNS, CDR2 SASEGT. Trimming stripped 2 bases from V and 5 bases from J, with 13 bases between. The CDR3 totals 14 residues. The CDR3 bases are TGTGCCAGCAGTGAAATGGGTCCGGGTAACGAGCAGTACTTC. Its translation: CASSEMGPGNEQYF.

The chain links TRBV19 to TRBJ1-5; no firm D call. This CDR3 comprises 15 residues. V dropped 2 bases and J dropped 2 bases, with 10 bases sitting between them. Germline loops: CDR1 LNHDA, CDR2 SQIVND (reference sequence). The CDR3 protein is CASSISRIGNQPQHF. CDR3 in DNA: TGTGCCAGTAGTATATCCAGGATCGGCAATCAGCCCCAGCATTTT.